This T cell receptor beta chain was retrieved from a study of glioma-infiltrating T cells after dendritic cell vaccination. Study details: Patients had newly diagnosed or recurrent glioblastoma and received dendritic cell vaccines.

This CDR3 spans 16 amino acids. CDR1 and CDR2 from the germline V gene are MGHRA and YSYEKL. V shed 7 bases, J shed 6 bases, and the junction held 12 bases outside the gene matches. Profiled with immunoSEQ multiplex PCR; TCRdb holds only in-frame clones, not every one. The sample carries around 96,000 clones, 75% to 85% recorded once. This chain joins TRBV4-1 and TRBJ2-1, with 10 nucleotides matching TRBD1. This receptor was taken from a human donor with glioblastoma. The sample consisted of blood, taken before dendritic cell vaccination. Here the CDR3 reads CASTLRQGATANEQFF. Here the CDR3 DNA reads TGCGCCAGCACCCTAAGACAGGGGGCGACGGCCAATGAGCAGTTCTTC.